This TCR beta chain was identified in a study of blood T cell repertoires in COVID-19. Study details: Sites in the United States, Italy and Spain provided acute and convalescent COVID-19 samples.

Trimming removed 0 bases from V and 0 bases from J, with 12 bases in between. This CDR3 is 16 amino acids long. From germline, CDR1 is SGHNT and CDR2 YYREEE (reference sequence). In the authors' workflow: Estimation of nucleated cell counts was performed using reference gene primer amplification. This table comes from immunoSEQ multiplex PCR, and its TCRdb copy is limited to in-frame clones, with some not included. The V and J calls and the clone size are those of that table, but D and trimming were determined from the DNA. The sample consists of under 200,000 clones, 85% of them appearing once. The sequenced material came from peripheral blood. The clonotype was recovered from a middle-aged man with acute or convalescent COVID-19. The rearrangement joins TRBV5-4 to TRBJ1-1, with D maybe TRBD1 (5 bases). The CDR3 DNA reads TGTGCCAGCAGCTTGGGGGGCGGCTCCCTGAACACTGAAGCTTTCTTT. It encodes CASSLGGGSLNTEAFF.